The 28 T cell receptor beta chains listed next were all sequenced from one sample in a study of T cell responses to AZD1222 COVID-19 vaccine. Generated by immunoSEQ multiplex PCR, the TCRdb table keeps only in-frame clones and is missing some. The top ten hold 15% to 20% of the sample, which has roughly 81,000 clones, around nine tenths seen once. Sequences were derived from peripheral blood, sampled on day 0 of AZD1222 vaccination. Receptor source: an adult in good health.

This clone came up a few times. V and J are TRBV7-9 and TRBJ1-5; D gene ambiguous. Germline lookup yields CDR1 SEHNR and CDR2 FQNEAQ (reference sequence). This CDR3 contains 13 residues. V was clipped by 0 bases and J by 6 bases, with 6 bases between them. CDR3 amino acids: CASSLASGQPQHF. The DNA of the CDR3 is TGTGCCAGCAGCTTAGCCTCAGGTCAGCCCCAGCATTTT.

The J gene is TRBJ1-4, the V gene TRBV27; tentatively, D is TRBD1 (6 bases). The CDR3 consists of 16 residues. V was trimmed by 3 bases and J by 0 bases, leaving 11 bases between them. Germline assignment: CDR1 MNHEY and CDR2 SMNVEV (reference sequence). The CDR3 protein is CASSLIGGATNEKLFF. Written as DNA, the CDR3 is TGTGCCAGCAGTTTGATCGGGGGCGCAACTAATGAAAAACTGTTTTTT.

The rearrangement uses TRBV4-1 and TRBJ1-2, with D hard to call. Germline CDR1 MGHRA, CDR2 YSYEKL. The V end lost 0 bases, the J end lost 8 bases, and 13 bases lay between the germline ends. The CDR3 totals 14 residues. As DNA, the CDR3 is TGCGCCAGCAGCCAAGATCTCAGCCGCGGGGGCTACACCTTC. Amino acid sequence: CASSQDLSRGGYTF.

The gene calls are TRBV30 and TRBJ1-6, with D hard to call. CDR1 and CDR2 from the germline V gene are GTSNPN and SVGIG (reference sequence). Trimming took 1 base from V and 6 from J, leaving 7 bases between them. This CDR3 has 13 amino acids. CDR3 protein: CAWSDDFNSPLHF. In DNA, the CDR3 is TGTGCCTGGAGTGATGATTTTAATTCACCCCTCCACTTT.

CDR3 coding DNA: TGTGCCAGCAGTCTAGCTCTCGAGATTGATGAGCAGTTCTTC. Protein sequence: CASSLALEIDEQFF. The V call is TRBV27, the J call TRBJ2-1; weak D call: TRBD2 (5 bases). The CDR3 extends over 14 amino acids. Germline assignment: CDR1 MNHEY and CDR2 SMNVEV (reference sequence). V lost 5 bases and J lost 8, with 16 bases in between.

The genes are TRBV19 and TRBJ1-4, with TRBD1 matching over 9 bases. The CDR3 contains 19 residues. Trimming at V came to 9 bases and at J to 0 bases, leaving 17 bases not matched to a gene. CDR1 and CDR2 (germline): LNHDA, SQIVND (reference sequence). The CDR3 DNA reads TGTGCCAGCTGGACTTCATACAGGGGGCAGGGTCCAACTAATGAAAAACTGTTTTTT. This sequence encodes CASWTSYRGQGPTNEKLFF.

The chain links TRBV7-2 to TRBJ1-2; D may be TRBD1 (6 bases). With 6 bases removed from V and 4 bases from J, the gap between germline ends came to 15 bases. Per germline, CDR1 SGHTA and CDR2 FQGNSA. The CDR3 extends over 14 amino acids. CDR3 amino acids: CASSPTGPFYGYTF. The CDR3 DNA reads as TGTGCCAGCAGTCCGACAGGCCCTTTCTATGGCTACACCTTC.

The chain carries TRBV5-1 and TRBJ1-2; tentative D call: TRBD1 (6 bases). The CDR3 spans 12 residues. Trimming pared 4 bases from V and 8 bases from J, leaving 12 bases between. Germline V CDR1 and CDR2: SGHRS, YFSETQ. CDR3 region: CASSHRAGGYTF. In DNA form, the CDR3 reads TGCGCCAGCAGCCACAGGGCGGGAGGCTACACCTTC.

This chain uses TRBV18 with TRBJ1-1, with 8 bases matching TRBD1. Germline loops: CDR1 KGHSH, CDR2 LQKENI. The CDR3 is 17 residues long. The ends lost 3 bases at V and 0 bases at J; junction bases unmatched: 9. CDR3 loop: CASSPSGQGSMNTEAFF. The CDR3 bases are TGTGCCAGCTCACCCTCTGGACAGGGCTCAATGAACACTGAAGCTTTCTTT.

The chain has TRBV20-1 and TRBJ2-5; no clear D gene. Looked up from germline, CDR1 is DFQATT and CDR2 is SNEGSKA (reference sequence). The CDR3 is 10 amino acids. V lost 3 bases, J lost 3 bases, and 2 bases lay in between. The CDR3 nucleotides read TGCAGTGCTAGTGAAGAGACCCAGTACTTC. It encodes CSASEETQYF.

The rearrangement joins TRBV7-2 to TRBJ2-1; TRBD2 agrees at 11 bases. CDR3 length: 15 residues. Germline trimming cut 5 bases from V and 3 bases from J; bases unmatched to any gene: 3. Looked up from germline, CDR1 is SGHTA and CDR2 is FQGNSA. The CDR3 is CASSQGLADYNEQFF. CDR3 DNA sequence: TGTGCCAGCAGCCAGGGACTAGCGGACTACAATGAGCAGTTCTTC.

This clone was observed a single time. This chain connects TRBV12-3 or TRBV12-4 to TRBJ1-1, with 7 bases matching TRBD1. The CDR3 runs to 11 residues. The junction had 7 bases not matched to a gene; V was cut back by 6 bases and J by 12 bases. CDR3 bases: TGTGCCAGCAGGCTTCAGGGGGAACCTTTCTTT. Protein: CASRLQGEPFF.

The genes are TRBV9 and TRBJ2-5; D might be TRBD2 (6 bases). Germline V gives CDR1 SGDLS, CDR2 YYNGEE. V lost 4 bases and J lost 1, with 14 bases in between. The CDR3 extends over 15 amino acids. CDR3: CASSPVAGPQETQYF. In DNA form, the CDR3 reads TGTGCCAGCAGCCCCGTGGCGGGACCCCAAGAGACCCAGTACTTC.

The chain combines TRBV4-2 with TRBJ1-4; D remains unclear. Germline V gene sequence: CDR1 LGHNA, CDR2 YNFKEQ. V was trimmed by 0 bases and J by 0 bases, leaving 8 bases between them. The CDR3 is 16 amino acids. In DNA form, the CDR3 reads TGTGCCAGCAGCCAAGATGGGTATGCAACTAATGAAAAACTGTTTTTT. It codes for CASSQDGYATNEKLFF.

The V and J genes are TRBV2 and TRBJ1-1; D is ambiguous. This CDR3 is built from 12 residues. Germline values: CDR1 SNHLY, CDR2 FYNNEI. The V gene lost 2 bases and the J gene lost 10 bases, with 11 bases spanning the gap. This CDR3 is CASSERGYVAFF. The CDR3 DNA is TGTGCCAGCAGTGAAAGAGGGTATGTAGCTTTCTTT.

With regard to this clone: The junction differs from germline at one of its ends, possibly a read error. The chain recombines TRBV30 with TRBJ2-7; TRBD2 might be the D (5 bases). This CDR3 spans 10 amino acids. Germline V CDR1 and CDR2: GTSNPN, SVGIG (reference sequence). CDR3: CAWSVRGLKF. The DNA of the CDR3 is TGTGCCTGGAGTGTACGAGGACTCAAATTC.

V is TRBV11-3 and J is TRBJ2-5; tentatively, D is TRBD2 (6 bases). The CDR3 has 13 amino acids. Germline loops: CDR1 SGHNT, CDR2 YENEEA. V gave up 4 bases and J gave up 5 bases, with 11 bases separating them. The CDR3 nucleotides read TGTGCCAGCAGCTCTCGGGCGGGGGAGACCCAGTACTTC. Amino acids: CASSSRAGETQYF.

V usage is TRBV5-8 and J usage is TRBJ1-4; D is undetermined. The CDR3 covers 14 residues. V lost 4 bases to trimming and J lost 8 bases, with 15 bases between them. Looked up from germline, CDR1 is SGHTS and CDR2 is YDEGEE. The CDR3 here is CASSTGPGGEKLFF. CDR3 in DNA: TGTGCCAGCAGCACCGGGCCCGGCGGGGAAAAACTGTTTTTT. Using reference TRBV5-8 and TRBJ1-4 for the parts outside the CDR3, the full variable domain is EAGVTQSPTHLIKTRGQQATLRCSPISGHTSVYWYQQALGLGLQFLLWYDEGEERNRGNFPPRFSGRQFPNYSSELNVNALELEDSALYLCASSTGPGGEKLFFGSGTQLSVL.

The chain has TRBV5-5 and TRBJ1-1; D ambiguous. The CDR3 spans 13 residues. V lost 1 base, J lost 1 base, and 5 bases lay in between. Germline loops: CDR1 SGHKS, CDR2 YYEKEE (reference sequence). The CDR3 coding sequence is TGTGCCAGCAGCTTGAAGACGAACACTGAAGCTTTCTTT. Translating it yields CASSLKTNTEAFF.

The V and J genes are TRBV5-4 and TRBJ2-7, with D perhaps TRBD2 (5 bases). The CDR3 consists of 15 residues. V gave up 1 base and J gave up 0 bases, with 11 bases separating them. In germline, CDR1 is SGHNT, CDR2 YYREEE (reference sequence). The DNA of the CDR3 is TGTGCCAGCAGCTTGCGTGGAGGAAGCTCCTACGAGCAGTACTTC. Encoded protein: CASSLRGGSSYEQYF.

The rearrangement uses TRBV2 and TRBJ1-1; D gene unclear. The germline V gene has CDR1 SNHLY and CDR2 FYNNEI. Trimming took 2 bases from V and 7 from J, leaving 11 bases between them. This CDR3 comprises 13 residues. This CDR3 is CASSERSAREAFF. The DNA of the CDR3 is TGTGCCAGCAGTGAACGTTCGGCTCGTGAAGCTTTCTTT.

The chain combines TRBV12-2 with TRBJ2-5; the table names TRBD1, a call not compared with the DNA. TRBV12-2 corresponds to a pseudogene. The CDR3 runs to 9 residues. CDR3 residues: CASWQTQYF. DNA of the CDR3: TGTGCAAGTTGGCAGACCCAGTACTTC.

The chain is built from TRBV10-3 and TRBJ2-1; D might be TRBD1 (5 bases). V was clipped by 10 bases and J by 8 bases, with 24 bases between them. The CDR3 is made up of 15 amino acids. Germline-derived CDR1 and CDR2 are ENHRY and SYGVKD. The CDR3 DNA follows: TGTGCCACCAGGGCCCAATCTTCCTGGGTGGATGAGCAGTTCTTC. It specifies CATRAQSSWVDEQFF.

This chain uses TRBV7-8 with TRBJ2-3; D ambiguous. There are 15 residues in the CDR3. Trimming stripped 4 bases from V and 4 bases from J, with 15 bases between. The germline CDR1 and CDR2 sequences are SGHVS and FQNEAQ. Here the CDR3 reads CASSWARVYSDTQYF. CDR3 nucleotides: TGTGCCAGCAGCTGGGCTAGGGTTTATTCAGATACGCAGTATTTT.

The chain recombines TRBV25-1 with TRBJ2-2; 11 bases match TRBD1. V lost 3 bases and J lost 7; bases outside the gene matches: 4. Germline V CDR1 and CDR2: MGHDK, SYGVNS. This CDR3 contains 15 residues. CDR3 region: CASSERTGGHGELFF. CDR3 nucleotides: TGTGCCAGCAGTGAGAGGACAGGGGGCCACGGGGAGCTGTTTTTT.

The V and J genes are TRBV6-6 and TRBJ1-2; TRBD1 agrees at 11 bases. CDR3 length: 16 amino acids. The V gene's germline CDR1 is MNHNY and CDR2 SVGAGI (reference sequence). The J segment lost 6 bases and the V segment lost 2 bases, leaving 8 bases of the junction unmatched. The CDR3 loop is CASSYGSRTGGDGYTF. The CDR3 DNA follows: TGTGCCAGCAGTTACGGGTCGAGGACAGGGGGCGATGGCTACACCTTC.

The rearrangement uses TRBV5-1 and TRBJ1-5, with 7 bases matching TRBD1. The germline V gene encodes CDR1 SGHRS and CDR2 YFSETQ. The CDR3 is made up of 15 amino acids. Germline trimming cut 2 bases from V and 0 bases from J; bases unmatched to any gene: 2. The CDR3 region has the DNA TGCGCCAGCAGCTTAGAGGGGGCTAGCAATCAGCCCCAGCATTTT. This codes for CASSLEGASNQPQHF.

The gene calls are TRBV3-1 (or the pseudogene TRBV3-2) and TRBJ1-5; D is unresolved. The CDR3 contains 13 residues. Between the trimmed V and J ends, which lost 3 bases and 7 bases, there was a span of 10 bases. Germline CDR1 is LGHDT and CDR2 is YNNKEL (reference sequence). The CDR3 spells CASSQFGIQPQHF. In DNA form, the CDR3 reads TGTGCCAGCAGCCAGTTTGGTATCCAGCCCCAGCATTTT.